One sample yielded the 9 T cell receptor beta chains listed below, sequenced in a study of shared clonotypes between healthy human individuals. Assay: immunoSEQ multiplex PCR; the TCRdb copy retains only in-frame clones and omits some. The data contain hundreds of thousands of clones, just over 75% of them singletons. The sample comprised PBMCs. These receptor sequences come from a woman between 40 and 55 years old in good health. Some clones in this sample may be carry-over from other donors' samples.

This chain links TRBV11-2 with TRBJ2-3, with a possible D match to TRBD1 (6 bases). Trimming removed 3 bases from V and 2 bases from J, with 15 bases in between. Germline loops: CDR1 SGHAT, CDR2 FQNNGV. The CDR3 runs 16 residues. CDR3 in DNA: TGTGCCAGCAGCTTTTTCACCATGGGGGCCACAGATACGCAGTATTTT. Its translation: CASSFFTMGATDTQYF.

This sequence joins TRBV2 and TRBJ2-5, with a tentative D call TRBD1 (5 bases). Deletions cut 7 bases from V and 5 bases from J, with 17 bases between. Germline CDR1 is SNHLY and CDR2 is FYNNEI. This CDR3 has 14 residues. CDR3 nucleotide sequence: TGTGCCAGCAATCGACAGAACCCCCAGGAGACCCAGTACTTC. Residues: CASNRQNPQETQYF.

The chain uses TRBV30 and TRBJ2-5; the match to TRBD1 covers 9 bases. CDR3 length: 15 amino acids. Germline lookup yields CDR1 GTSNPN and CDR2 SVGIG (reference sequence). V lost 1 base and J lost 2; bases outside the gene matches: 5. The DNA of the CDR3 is TGTGCCTGGAGTGGCGACAGGGGGAGGCAAGAGACCCAGTACTTC. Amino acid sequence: CAWSGDRGRQETQYF.

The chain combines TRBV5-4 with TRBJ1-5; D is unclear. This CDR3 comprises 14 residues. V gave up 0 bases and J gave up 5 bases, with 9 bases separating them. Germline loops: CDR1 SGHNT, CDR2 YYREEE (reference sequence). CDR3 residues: CASSLEGSHQPQHF. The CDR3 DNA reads TGTGCCAGCAGCTTGGAAGGGTCTCATCAGCCCCAGCATTTT.

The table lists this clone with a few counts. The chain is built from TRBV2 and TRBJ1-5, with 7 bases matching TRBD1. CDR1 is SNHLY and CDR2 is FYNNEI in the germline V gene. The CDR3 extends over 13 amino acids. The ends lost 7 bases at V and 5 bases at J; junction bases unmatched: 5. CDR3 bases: TGTGCCAGCAACCTTGACAGGGATCAGCCCCAGCATTTT. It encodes CASNLDRDQPQHF.

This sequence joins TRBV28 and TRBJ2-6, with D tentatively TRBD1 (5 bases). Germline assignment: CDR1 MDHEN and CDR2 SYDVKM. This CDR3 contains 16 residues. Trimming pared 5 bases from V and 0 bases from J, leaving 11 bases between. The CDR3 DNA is TGTGCCAGCAGTGAGAGACAGACCTCTGGGGCCAACGTCCTGACTTTC. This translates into CASSERQTSGANVLTF.

Written as DNA, the CDR3 is TGTGCCAGCACGGTCGGGACAGGGGGCCCCTACGAGCAGTACTTC. It is translated as CASTVGTGGPYEQYF. The rearrangement joins TRBV11-2 to TRBJ2-7, with TRBD1 matching over 12 bases. The CDR3 has 15 amino acids. The ends lost 7 bases at V and 2 bases at J; junction bases unmatched: 6. Germline V gene data show CDR1 as SGHAT and CDR2 as FQNNGV.

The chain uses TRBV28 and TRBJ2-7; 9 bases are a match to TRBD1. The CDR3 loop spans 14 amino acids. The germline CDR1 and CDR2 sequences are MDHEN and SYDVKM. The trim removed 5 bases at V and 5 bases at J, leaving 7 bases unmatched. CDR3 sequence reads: CASSPRTGVHEQYF. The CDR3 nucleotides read TGTGCCAGCAGTCCGCGGACAGGGGTCCACGAGCAGTACTTC. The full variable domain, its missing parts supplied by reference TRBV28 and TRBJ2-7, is DVKVTQSSRYLVKRTGEKVFLECVQDMDHENMFWYRQDPGLGLRLIYFSYDVKMKEKGDIPEGYSVSREKKERFSLILESASTNQTSMYLCASSPRTGVHEQYFGPGTRLTVT.

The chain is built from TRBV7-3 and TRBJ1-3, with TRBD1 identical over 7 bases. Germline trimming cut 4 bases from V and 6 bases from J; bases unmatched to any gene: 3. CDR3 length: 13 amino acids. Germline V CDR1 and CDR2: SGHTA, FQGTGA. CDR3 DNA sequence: TGTGCCAGCAGCTCCGGGACAGCAAACACCATATATTTT. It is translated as CASSSGTANTIYF.